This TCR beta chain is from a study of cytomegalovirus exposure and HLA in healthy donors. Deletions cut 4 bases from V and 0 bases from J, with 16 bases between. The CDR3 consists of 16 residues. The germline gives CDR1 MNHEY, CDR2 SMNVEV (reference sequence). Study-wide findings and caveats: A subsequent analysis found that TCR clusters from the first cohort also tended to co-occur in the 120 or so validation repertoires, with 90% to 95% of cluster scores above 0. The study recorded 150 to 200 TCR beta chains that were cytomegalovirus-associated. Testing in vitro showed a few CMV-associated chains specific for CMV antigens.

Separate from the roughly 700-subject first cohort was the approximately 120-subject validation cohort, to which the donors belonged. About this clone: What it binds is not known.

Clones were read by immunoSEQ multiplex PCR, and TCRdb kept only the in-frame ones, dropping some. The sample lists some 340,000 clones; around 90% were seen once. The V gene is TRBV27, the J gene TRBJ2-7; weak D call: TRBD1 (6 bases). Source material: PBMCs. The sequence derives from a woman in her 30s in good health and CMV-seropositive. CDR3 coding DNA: TGTGCCAGCAGTTCCCCTCCGACAGGAGGCTCCTACGAGCAGTACTTC. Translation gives CASSSPPTGGSYEQYF.